This T cell receptor beta chain derives from a study of T cells in Graves' hyperthyroidism and ophthalmopathy. Researchers took RNA transcripts and amplified the TCR beta CDR3 regions from them. The HTBI primer set served for first-round RT-PCR of the TCR CDR3. TCRdb reprocessed the multiplex PCR reads via MiXCR and lists one record per CDR3 protein. The sample gives around 450,000 distinct CDR3 sequences, roughly 13% of which show up once; approximately 5.8% is in the top ten. This clonotype was seen ten or more times. Germline assignment: CDR1 WSHSY and CDR2 SAAADI. This CDR3 has 16 residues. Trimming pared 3 bases from V and 7 bases from J, leaving 19 bases between.

Material for sequencing was blood. The receptor was derived from a woman between 18 and 30 years old with Graves' hyperthyroidism. The rearrangement joins TRBV10-2 to TRBJ2-1; no firm D call. The CDR3 DNA reads as TGCGCCAGCAGTGATCGAGTACGAGGATTAGGGAATGAGCAGTTCTTC. Translated: CASSDRVRGLGNEQFF.